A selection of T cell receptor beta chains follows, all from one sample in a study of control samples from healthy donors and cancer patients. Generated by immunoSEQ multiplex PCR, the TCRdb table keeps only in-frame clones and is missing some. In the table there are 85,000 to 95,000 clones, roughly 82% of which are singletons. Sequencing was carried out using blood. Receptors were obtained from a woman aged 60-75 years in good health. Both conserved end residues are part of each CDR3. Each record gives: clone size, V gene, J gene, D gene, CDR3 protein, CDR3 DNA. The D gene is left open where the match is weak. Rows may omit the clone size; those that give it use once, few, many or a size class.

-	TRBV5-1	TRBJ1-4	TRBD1	CASSPRDSEEKLFF	TGCGCCAGCAGCCCCCGGGACAGCGAGGAAAAACTGTTTTTT
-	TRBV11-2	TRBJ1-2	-	CASSLGLRYGYTF	TGTGCCAGCAGCCTGGGACTCCGATATGGCTACACCTTC
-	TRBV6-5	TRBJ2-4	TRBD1	CASSYRTGGNIQYF	TGTGCCAGCAGTTACCGGACAGGGGGAAACATTCAGTACTTC
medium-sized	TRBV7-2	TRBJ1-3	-	CASSRNQGSGNTIYF	TGTGCCAGCAGCAGAAATCAGGGTTCCGGAAACACCATATATTTT
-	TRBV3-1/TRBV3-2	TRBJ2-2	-	CASRLNTGELFF	TGTGCCAGCAGACTTAACACCGGGGAGCTGTTTTTT
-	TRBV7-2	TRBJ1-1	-	CASSLDSFNTEAFF	TGTGCCAGCAGCTTAGACAGCTTTAACACTGAAGCTTTCTTT
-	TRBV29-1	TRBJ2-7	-	CSVGDRRGEQYF	TGCAGCGTTGGGGACCGAAGGGGCGAGCAGTACTTC
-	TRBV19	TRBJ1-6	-	CASSASQRNSPLHF	TGTGCCAGTAGTGCCTCGCAGCGGAATTCACCCCTCCACTTT
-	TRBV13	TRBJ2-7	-	CASSSDRFEQYF	TGTGCCAGCAGCTCGGACAGATTCGAGCAGTACTTC
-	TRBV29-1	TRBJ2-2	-	CSVEAPQGLGGELFF	TGCAGCGTTGAAGCCCCCCAGGGTCTGGGCGGGGAGCTGTTTTTT
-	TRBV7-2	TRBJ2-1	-	CASSLRRTFSSYNEQFF	TGTGCCAGCAGCTTGAGGCGGACTTTTTCATCCTACAATGAGCAGTTCTTC
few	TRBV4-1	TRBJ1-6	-	CASSQDRARGGSPLHF	TGCGCCAGCAGCCAAGATAGGGCCAGGGGAGGCTCACCCCTCCACTTT
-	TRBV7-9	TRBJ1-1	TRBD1	CASRTTTGGRINTEAFF	TGTGCCAGCAGGACAACGACAGGGGGCCGTATAAACACTGAAGCTTTCTTT
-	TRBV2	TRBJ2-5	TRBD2	CARSSGRIVETQYF	TGTGCCAGAAGTAGCGGGAGGATTGTAGAGACCCAGTACTTC